This T cell receptor beta chain comes out of a study of blood T cell repertoires in COVID-19. Across the whole study: The origin of the acute and convalescent COVID-19 samples was the United States, Italy and Spain. PBMCs, B-cell-depleted T cells, or T cells were the source of the cDNA or gDNA that made up the material.

As handled by the study authors: By means of reference gene primer amplification, nucleated cell counts were estimated. This table comes from immunoSEQ multiplex PCR, and its TCRdb copy is limited to in-frame clones, with some not included. V and J calls and clone size are those listed in that table; D and trimming were worked out from the DNA. The repertoire holds some 250,000 clones, with 70% to 90% as singletons. This CDR3 region has 14 residues. The V gene's germline CDR1 is SGHNT and CDR2 YENEEA. Trimming shortened V by 0 bases and J by 3 bases, and 8 bases separated the two germline ends. The sequenced sample consisted of peripheral blood. This TCR was sampled from a middle-aged woman who had recovered from COVID-19. The chain joins TRBV11-3 to TRBJ2-5, with a possible D match to TRBD2 (6 bases). Written as DNA, the CDR3 is TGTGCCAGCAGCTTAGATTCGGGAGAAGAGACCCAGTACTTC. This codes for CASSLDSGEETQYF. Supplemented by reference TRBV11-3 and TRBJ2-5, the full variable domain reads EAGVVQSPRYKIIEKKQPVAFWCNPISGHNTLYWYLQNLGQGPELLIRYENEEAVDDSQLPKDRFSAERLKGVDSTLKIQPAELGDSAVYLCASSLDSGEETQYFGPGTRLLVL.